The present entry profiles one TCR beta chain with its context. A far bigger clonotype differs at one base, so this is likely a read error. This record comes from a study of liver allograft versus peripheral blood T cells. For the study at large: The authors compared T cell receptor repertoires in transplanted livers with those in the peripheral blood of recipients.

The V gene lost 6 bases and the J gene lost 10 bases, with 12 bases spanning the gap. The CDR3 runs 12 residues. Per the germline V gene, CDR1 is MNHNS and CDR2 is SASEGT. TCRdb independently ran MiXCR on the reads; one entry per CDR3 protein. The table has 8,500 or so distinct CDR3 sequences, about 24% seen once. The chain uses TRBV6-1 and TRBJ1-4, with D hard to call. The TCR sequence derives from a human patient who had a liver transplant. Part of the T cell pool may stem from the graft donor. As DNA, the CDR3 is TGTGCCAGCAGCCCCACCAGCTTAAAACTGTTTTTT. This encodes CASSPTSLKLFF.